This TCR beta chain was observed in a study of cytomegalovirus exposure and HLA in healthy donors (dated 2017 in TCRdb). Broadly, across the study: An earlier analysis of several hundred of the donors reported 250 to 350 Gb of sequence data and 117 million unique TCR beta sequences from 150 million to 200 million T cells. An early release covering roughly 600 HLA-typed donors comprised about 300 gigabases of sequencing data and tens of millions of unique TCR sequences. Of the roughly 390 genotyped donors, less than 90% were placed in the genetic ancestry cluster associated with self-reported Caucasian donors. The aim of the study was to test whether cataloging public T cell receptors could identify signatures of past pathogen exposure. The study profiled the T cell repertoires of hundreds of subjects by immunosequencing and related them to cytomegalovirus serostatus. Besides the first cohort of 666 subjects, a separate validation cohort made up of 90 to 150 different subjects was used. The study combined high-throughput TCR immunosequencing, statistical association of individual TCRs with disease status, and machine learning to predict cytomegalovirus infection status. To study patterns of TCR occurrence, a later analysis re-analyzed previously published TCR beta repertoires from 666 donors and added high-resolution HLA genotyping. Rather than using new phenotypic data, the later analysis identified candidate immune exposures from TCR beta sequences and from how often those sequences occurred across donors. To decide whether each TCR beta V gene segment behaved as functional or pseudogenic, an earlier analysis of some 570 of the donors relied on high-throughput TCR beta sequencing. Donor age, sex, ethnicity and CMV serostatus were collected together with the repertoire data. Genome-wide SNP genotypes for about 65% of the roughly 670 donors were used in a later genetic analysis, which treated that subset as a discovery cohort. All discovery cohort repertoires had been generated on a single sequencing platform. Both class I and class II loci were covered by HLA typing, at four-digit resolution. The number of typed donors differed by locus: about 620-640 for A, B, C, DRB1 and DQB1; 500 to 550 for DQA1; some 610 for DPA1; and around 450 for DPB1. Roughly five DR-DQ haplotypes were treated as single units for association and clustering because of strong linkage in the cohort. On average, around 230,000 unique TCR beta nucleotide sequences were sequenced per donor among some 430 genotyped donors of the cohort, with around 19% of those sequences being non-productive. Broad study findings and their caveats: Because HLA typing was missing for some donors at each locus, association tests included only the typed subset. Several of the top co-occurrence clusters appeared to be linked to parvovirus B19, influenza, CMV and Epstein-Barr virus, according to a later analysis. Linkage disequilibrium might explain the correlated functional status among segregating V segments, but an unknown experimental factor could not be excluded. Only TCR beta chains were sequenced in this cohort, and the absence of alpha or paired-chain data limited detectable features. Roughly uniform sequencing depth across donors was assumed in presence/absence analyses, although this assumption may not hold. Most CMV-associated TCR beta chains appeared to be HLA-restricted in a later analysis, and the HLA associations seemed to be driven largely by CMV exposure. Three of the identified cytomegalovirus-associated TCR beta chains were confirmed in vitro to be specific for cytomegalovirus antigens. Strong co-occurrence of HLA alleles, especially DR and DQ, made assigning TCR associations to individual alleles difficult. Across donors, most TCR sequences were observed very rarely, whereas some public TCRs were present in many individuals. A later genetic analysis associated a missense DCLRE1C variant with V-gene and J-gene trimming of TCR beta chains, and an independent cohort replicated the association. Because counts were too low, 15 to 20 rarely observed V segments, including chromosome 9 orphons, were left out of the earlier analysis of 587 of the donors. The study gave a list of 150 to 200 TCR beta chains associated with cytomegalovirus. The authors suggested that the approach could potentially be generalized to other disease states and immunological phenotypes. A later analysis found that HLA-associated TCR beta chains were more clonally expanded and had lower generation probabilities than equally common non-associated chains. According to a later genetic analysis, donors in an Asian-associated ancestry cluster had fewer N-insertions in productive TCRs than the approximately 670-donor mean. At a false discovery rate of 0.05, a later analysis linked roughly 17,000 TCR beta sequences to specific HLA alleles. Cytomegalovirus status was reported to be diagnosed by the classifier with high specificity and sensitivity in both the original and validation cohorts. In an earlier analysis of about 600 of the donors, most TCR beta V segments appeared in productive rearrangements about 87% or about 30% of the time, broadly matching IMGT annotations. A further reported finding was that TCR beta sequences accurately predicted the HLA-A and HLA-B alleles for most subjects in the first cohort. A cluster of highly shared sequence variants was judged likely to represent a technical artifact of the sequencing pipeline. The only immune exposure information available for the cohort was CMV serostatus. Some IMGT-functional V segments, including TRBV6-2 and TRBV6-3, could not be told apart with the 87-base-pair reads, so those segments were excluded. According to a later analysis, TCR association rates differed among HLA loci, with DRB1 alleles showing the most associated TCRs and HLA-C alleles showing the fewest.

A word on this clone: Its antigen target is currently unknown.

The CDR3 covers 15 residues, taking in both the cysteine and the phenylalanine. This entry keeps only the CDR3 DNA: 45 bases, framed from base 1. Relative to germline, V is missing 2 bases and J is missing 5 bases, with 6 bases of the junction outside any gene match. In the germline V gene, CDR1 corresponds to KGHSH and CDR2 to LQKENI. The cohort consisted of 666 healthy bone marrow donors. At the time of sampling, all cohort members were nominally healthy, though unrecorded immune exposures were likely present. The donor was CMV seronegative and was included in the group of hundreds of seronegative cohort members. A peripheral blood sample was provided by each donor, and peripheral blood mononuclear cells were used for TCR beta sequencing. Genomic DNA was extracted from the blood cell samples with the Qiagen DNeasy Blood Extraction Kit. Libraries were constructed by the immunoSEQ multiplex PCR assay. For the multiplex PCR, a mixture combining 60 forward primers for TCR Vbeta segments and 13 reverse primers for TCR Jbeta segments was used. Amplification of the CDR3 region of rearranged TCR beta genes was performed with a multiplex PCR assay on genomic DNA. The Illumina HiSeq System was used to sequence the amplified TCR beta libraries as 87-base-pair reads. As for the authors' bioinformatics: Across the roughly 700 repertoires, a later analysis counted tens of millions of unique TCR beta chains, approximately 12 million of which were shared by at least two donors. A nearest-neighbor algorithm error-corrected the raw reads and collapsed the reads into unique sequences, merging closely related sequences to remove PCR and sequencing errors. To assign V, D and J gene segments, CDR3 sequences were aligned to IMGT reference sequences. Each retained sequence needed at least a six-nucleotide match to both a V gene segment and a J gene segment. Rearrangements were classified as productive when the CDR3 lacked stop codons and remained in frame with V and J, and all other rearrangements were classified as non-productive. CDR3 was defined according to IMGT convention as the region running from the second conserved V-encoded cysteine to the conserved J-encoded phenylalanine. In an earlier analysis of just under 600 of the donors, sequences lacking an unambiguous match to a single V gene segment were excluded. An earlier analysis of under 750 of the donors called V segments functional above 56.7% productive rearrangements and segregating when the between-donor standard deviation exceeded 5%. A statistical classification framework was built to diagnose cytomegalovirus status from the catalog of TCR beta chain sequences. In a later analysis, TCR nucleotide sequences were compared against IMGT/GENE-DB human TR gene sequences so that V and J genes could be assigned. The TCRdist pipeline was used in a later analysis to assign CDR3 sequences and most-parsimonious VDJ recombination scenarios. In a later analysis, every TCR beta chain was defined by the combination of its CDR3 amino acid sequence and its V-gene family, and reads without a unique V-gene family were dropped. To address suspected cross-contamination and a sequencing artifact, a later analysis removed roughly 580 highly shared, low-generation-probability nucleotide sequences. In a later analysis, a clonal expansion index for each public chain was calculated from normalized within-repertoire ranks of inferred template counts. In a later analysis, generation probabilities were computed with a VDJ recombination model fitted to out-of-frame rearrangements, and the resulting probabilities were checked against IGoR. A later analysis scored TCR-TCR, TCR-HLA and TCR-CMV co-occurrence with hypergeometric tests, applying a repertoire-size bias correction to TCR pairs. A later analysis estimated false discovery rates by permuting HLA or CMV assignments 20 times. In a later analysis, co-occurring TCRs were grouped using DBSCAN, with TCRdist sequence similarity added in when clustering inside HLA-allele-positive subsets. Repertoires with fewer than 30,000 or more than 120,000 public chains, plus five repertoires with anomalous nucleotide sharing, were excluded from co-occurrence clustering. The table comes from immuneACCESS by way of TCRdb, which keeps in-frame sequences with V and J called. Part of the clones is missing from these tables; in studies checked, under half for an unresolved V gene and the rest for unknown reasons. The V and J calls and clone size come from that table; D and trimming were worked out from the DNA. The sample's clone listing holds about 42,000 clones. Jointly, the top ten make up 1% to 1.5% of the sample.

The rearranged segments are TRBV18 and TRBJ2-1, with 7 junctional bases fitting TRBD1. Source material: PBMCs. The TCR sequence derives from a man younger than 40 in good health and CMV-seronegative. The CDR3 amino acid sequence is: CASSPKGAQDNEQFF. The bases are TGTGCCAGCTCACCAAAGGGGGCCCAAGACAATGAGCAGTTCTTC. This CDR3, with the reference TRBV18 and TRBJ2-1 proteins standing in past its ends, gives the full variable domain NAGVMQNPRHLVRRRGQEARLRCSPMKGHSHVYWYRQLPEEGLKFMVYLQKENIIDESGMPKERFSAEFPKEGPSILRIQQVVRGDSAAYFCASSPKGAQDNEQFFGPGTRLTVL.